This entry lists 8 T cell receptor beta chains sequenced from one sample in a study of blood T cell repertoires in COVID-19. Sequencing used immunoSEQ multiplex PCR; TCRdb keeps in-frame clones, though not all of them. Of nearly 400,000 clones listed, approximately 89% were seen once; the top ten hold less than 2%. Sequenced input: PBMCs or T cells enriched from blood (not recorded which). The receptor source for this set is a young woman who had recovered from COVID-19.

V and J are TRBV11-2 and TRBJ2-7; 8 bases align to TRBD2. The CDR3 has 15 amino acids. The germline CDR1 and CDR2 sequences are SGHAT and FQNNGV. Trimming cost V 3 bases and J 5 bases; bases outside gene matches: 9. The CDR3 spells CASSFTGTSDDEQYF. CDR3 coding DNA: TGTGCCAGCAGCTTTACCGGGACTAGTGACGACGAGCAGTACTTC.

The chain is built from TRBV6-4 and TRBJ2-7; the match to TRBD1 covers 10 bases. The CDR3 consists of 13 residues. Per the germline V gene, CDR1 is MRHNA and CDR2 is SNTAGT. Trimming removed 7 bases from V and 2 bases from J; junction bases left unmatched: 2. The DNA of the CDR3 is TGTGCCAGCACTGGGACAGGGGCCTACGAGCAGTACTTC. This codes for CASTGTGAYEQYF.

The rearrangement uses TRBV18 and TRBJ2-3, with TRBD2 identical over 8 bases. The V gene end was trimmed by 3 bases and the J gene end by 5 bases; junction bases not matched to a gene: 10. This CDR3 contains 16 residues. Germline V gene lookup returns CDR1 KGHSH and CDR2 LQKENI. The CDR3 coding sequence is TGTGCCAGCTCACCCTCCTCGCGGGAGGCCGGAGATACGCAGTATTTT. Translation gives CASSPSSREAGDTQYF. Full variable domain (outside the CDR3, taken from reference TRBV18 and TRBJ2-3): NAGVMQNPRHLVRRRGQEARLRCSPMKGHSHVYWYRQLPEEGLKFMVYLQKENIIDESGMPKERFSAEFPKEGPSILRIQQVVRGDSAAYFCASSPSSREAGDTQYFGPGTRLTVL.

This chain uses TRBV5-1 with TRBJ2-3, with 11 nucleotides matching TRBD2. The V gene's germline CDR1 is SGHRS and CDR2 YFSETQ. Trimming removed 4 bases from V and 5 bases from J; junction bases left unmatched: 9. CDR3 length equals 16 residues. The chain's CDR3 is CASSLTSGGWGDTQYF. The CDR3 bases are TGCGCCAGCAGCCTAACTAGCGGGGGCTGGGGAGATACGCAGTATTTT.

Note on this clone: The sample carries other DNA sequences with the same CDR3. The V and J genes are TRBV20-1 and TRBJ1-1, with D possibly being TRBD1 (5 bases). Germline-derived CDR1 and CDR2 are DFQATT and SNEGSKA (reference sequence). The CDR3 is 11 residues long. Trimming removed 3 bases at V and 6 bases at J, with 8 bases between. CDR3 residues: CSASRDPEAFF. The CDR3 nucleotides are TGCAGTGCTAGCAGGGATCCTGAAGCTTTCTTT.

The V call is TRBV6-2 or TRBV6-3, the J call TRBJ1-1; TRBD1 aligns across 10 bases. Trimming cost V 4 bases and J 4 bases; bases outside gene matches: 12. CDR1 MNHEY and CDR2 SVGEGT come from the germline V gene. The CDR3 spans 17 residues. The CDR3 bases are TGTGCCAGCAGTTCTTCCCGACAGGGGGCAGGGGTCACTGAAGCTTTCTTT. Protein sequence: CASSSSRQGAGVTEAFF.

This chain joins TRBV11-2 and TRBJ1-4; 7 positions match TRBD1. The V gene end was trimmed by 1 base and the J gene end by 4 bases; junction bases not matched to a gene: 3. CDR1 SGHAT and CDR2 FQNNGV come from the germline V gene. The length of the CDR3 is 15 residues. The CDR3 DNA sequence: TGTGCCAGCAGCTTAGCCGGGACAGATAATGAAAAACTGTTTTTT. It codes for CASSLAGTDNEKLFF.

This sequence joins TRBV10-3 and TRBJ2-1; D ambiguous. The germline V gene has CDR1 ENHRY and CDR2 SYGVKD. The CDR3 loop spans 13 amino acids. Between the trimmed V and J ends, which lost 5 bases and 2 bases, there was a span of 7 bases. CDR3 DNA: TGTGCCATCAGTAATCTAACCTACAATGAGCAGTTCTTC. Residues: CAISNLTYNEQFF.